These 24 T cell receptor beta chains were sequenced from one sample in a study of blood T cell repertoires in COVID-19. Only in-frame clones appear in the TCRdb table, and some are missing; sequencing was by immunoSEQ multiplex PCR. The sample lists about 98,000 clones; around 90% were seen once. The material sequenced was peripheral blood. The source is a man aged 70 or older with acute or convalescent COVID-19.

V is TRBV3-1 (or the pseudogene TRBV3-2) and J is TRBJ2-2; a weak D match, TRBD2 (5 bases). CDR3 size: 16 residues. V gave up 1 base and J gave up 4 bases, with 13 bases separating them. The V gene's germline CDR1 is LGHDT and CDR2 YNNKEL (reference sequence). CDR3 nucleotides: TGTGCCAGCAGCCAAGCATCAGGCGCGGGCACCGGGGAGCTGTTTTTT. Its translation is CASSQASGAGTGELFF.

V usage is TRBV11-3 and J usage is TRBJ2-1; no clear D gene. The CDR3 consists of 11 residues. Germline values: CDR1 SGHNT, CDR2 YENEEA. Trimming removed 4 bases from V and 9 bases from J, with 7 bases in between. The CDR3, as DNA: TGTGCCAGCAGCTCCTCCGGTGAGCAGTTCTTC. This gives the protein CASSSSGEQFF.

The J gene is TRBJ2-3, the V gene TRBV28, with TRBD1 identical over 8 bases. The CDR3 consists of 16 residues. Germline V gives CDR1 MDHEN, CDR2 SYDVKM. The J segment lost 2 bases and the V segment lost 5 bases, leaving 9 bases of the junction unmatched. DNA for the CDR3: TGTGCCAGCAGTGCCCCCGGGACAGGTGACACAGATACGCAGTATTTT. Protein sequence: CASSAPGTGDTDTQYF.

V is TRBV19 and J is TRBJ2-3; 7 nucleotides match TRBD1. The CDR3 covers 14 residues. V was pared by 7 bases and J by 3 bases, with 7 bases of the junction left unmatched. From germline, CDR1 is LNHDA and CDR2 SQIVND (reference sequence). The DNA of the CDR3 is TGTGCCAGTACTATGACAGGGTTGACAGATACGCAGTATTTT. Translating gives CASTMTGLTDTQYF.

The J gene is TRBJ1-4, the V gene TRBV3-1 (or the pseudogene TRBV3-2), with TRBD1 matching 7 bases. The germline CDR1 and CDR2 sequences are LGHDT and YNNKEL (reference sequence). The trim removed 2 bases at V and 6 bases at J, leaving 12 bases unmatched. The CDR3 loop spans 17 amino acids. DNA of the CDR3: TGTGCCAGCAGCCAAACTTTGGTACGGACAGGACATGAAAAACTGTTTTTT. This translates into CASSQTLVRTGHEKLFF.

The chain uses TRBV2 and TRBJ2-3, with D perhaps TRBD2 (5 bases). Trimming removed 6 bases from V and 6 bases from J, with 13 bases in between. Germline lookup yields CDR1 SNHLY and CDR2 FYNNEI. This CDR3 region has 13 residues. CDR3 nucleotide sequence: TGTGCCAGCAGGGACTCACACAAGGATACGCAGTATTTT. Its translation is CASRDSHKDTQYF.

This clone was detected a few times. The chain carries TRBV28 and TRBJ1-6, with D possibly matching TRBD1 (5 bases). The CDR3 has 16 residues. Germline lookup yields CDR1 MDHEN and CDR2 SYDVKM. The germline V and J ends were trimmed by 3 bases and 8 bases, with 17 bases remaining between them. The CDR3 spells CASSLNGADQDSPLHF. The DNA for the CDR3 is TGTGCCAGCAGTTTGAATGGGGCAGACCAGGATTCACCCCTCCACTTT.

This chain links TRBV6-5 with TRBJ2-2; 9 bases are shared with TRBD1. Unmatched junction bases numbered 6, after V lost 7 bases and J lost 6 bases. This CDR3 is 14 amino acids long. Germline-derived CDR1 and CDR2 are MNHEY and SVGAGI. The CDR3 sequence: CASIVTGGPGELFF. The CDR3 DNA reads as TGTGCCAGCATCGTGACAGGGGGGCCCGGGGAGCTGTTTTTT.

This chain uses TRBV19 with TRBJ2-2, with D possibly matching TRBD2 (7 bases). In germline, CDR1 is LNHDA, CDR2 SQIVND (reference sequence). The CDR3 sequence is 18 residues long. V lost 4 bases, J lost 0 bases, and 18 bases lay in between. This CDR3 reads CASSKRAPGGANTGELFF. The CDR3 coding sequence is TGTGCCAGTAGTAAAAGGGCCCCGGGGGGCGCGAACACCGGGGAGCTGTTTTTT.

The CDR3 DNA reads as TGTGCCAGTAGTTTCCGAGCTAAAAACATTCAGTACTTC. It translates to CASSFRAKNIQYF. V is TRBV19 and J is TRBJ2-4; no reliable D call. V lost 5 bases to trimming and J lost 4 bases, with 9 bases between them. This CDR3 is 13 amino acids long. From germline, CDR1 is LNHDA and CDR2 SQIVND (reference sequence).

The V gene is TRBV15, the J gene TRBJ2-1, with TRBD2 as a possible D gene (6 bases). The CDR3 is 12 amino acids. Per the germline V gene, CDR1 is LNHNV and CDR2 is YYDKDF (reference sequence). The V end was cut by 0 bases, the J end by 12 bases, with 9 bases between. The CDR3 nucleotides read TGTGCCACCAGCAGAGAAGCTAGCGTGCAGTTCTTC. As protein: CATSREASVQFF.

This chain connects TRBV6-4 to TRBJ1-2; D unresolved. The V end was cut by 3 bases, the J end by 4 bases, with 9 bases between. The CDR3 loop spans 13 amino acids. The germline V gene encodes CDR1 MRHNA and CDR2 SNTAGT. Here the CDR3 reads CASSEVPGYGYTF. The CDR3 DNA follows: TGTGCCAGCAGTGAGGTGCCCGGCTATGGCTACACCTTC.

This clone was counted a single time. V usage is TRBV11-2 and J usage is TRBJ2-1, with 10 bases matching TRBD1. CDR1 SGHAT and CDR2 FQNNGV come from the germline V gene. J was trimmed by 7 bases and V by 4 bases; bases with no gene match: 7. The length of the CDR3 is 15 residues. The CDR3 DNA follows: TGTGCCAGCAGCTCCCTGCCGGGACAGGGGAATGAGCAGTTCTTC. It is translated as CASSSLPGQGNEQFF. The whole variable domain, remainder taken from reference TRBV11-2 and TRBJ2-1, is EAGVAQSPRYKIIEKRQSVAFWCNPISGHATLYWYQQILGQGPKLLIQFQNNGVVDDSQLPKDRFSAERLKGVDSTLKIQPAKLEDSAVYLCASSSLPGQGNEQFFGPGTRLTVL.

Concerning this clone itself: One junction end does not reproduce the germline sequence, and a read error may be involved. V and J are TRBV28 and TRBJ1-2, with 7 bases matching TRBD1. This CDR3 is 13 amino acids long. Germline V gene sequence: CDR1 MDHEN, CDR2 SYDVKM. For the CDR3, the DNA is TGTGCCAGCAGTTTACAACCCCCGGACAGGCCCCATTTC. The encoded protein is CASSLQPPDRPHF.

V and J are TRBV5-1 and TRBJ1-4; D is perhaps TRBD1 (6 bases). Trimming took off 4 bases at V and 5 bases at J, with 15 bases between the two ends. Looked up from germline, CDR1 is SGHRS and CDR2 is YFSETQ. CDR3 size: 15 residues. The CDR3 loop reads CASSAGTPQNEKLFF. The CDR3 DNA is TGCGCCAGCAGCGCCGGGACACCACAAAATGAAAAACTGTTTTTT.

The chain recombines TRBV7-3 with TRBJ1-2; 8 bases are a match to TRBD1. V lost 5 bases, J lost 6 bases, and 11 bases stayed unmatched. Per germline, CDR1 SGHTA and CDR2 FQGTGA. The CDR3 sequence is 15 residues long. The CDR3 coding sequence is TGTGCCAGCAGCCCAACTGCAGGGGGCTTGGATGGCTACACCTTC. As protein: CASSPTAGGLDGYTF.

This sequence joins TRBV2 and TRBJ2-2, with TRBD2 identical over 9 bases. Germline CDR1 and CDR2: SNHLY and FYNNEI. This CDR3 contains 18 residues. The V segment lost 7 bases and the J segment 2 bases; nucleotides outside the gene matches: 14. CDR3 coding DNA: TGTGCCAGCACGGGTCCGGGGACTAGCCTCCCTAACACCGGGGAGCTGTTTTTT. This codes for CASTGPGTSLPNTGELFF.

The table lists this clone with a count of one. The CDR3 here is CASSRGQLWEAFF. CDR3 nucleotide sequence: TGTGCCAGCAGCAGGGGACAGCTCTGGGAAGCTTTCTTT. The J gene is TRBJ1-1, the V gene TRBV2; 7 positions agree with TRBD1. Per the germline V gene, CDR1 is SNHLY and CDR2 is FYNNEI. The CDR3 contains 13 residues. V dropped 6 bases and J dropped 8; count of bases not matched to a gene: 9.

The chain couples TRBV27 to TRBJ2-7; D may be TRBD2 (6 bases). Trimming pared 2 bases from V and 2 bases from J, leaving 13 bases between. CDR3 length equals 15 residues. CDR1 and CDR2 (germline): MNHEY, SMNVEV (reference sequence). CDR3 in DNA: TGTGCCAGCAGTTTAGGGGGGTCAATAGCCTACGAGCAGTACTTC. The encoded protein is CASSLGGSIAYEQYF.

This clone was recorded once. The chain uses TRBV12-3 or TRBV12-4 and TRBJ2-7; perhaps TRBD1 as D (5 bases). Trimming took off 5 bases at V and 4 bases at J, with 9 bases between the two ends. The CDR3 consists of 12 residues. CDR3 amino acids: CASSTTEYEQYF. CDR3 sequence (DNA): TGTGCCAGCAGTACGACAGAGTACGAGCAGTACTTC.

Turning to this clone: A read error may produce the germline difference seen at one junction end. The genes are TRBV11-2 and TRBJ2-3; 9 bases map to TRBD2. CDR3 size: 17 residues. In germline, CDR1 is SGHAT, CDR2 FQNNGV. The CDR3 spells CASSRVASGAGTDMQYF. CDR3 nucleotide sequence: TGTGCCAGCAGCAGAGTGGCTAGCGGGGCTGGCACAGATATGCAGTATTTT.

This clone has only a few counts. The chain links TRBV29-1 to TRBJ1-1, with TRBD1 as a possible D gene (6 bases). Looked up from germline, CDR1 is SQVTM and CDR2 is ANQGSEA. Trimming stripped 1 base from V and 1 base from J, with 7 bases between. CDR3 size: 13 residues. The CDR3 DNA reads as TGCAGCGTTGAAGGGGGGCAGAACACTGAAGCTTTCTTT. Its protein is CSVEGGQNTEAFF.

The V gene is TRBV24-1, the J gene TRBJ1-5, with D perhaps TRBD1 (6 bases). V lost 9 bases to trimming and J lost 1 base, with 9 bases between them. Germline assignment: CDR1 KGHDR and CDR2 SFDVKD. This CDR3 has 13 residues. Here the CDR3 DNA reads TGTGCCACCTCGAGGGGGAGCAATCAGCCCCAGCATTTT. This sequence encodes CATSRGSNQPQHF.

The gene calls are TRBV19 and TRBJ1-4; TRBD1 matches at 12 bases. Germline V gives CDR1 LNHDA, CDR2 SQIVND (reference sequence). With 4 bases clipped from V and 5 bases from J, the junction kept 2 bases outside the gene matches. This CDR3 spans 15 amino acids. The CDR3 bases are TGTGCCAGTAGTACGGGGACAGGGGGCAATGAAAAACTGTTTTTT. Its translation is CASSTGTGGNEKLFF.